This T cell receptor beta chain was recorded in a study of T cell responses to AZD1222 COVID-19 vaccine. Study in general: Pooling of second doses given at about 4 or about 12 weeks was done. Findings of the study overall: Females outnumbered males among donors, who were mostly white British; clonal diversity was possibly underestimated. Spike-specific TCR breadth and depth grew following two AZD1222 doses.

About this clone itself: The antigen is unknown.

V lost 1 base, J lost 4 bases, and 8 bases lay in between. Per germline, CDR1 MGHDK and CDR2 SYGVNS. There are 15 residues in the CDR3. The table came from immunoSEQ multiplex PCR; TCRdb's copy has only in-frame clones and leaves some out. There are more than 95,000 clones in the sample; around 88% occur only once, and over 8.5% lies in the top ten. The material sequenced was peripheral blood, taken on day 0 of AZD1222 vaccination. The clonotype originates from an adult in good health. The chain uses TRBV25-1 and TRBJ1-6, with TRBD1 as a possible D gene (5 bases). The CDR3 loop is CASSESRGYNSPLHF. CDR3 coding DNA: TGTGCCAGCAGTGAATCGAGGGGATATAATTCACCCCTCCACTTT.